The TCR beta chain under discussion was sequenced for a study of regulatory T cells in long-lasting Graves disease. Specified time point: newly diagnosed GD, antithyroid drugs for less than 3 months. The TCR library was made from RNA that had been extracted from PBMCs in TRIzol. In germline, CDR1 is MNHEY, CDR2 SVGEGT. This CDR3 contains 12 residues. With 7 bases removed from V and 9 bases from J, the gap between germline ends came to 15 bases. This clonotype was picked up many times. Arm-PCR of CDR3 regions and iRepertoire HTBI primers were the basis on which TCR beta libraries were built. Each CDR3 protein is one row after TCRdb ran MiXCR on the multiplex PCR reads. The top ten hold approximately 17% of the sample, which has a few hundred thousand distinct CDR3 sequences, 12% seen once. These data were also filed under a second study, of T cells in Graves' hyperthyroidism and ophthalmopathy.

This sequence joins TRBV6-2 or TRBV6-3 and TRBJ1-2; D uncertain. This clonotype was obtained from a young woman with Graves disease. Here the sequenced sample was peripheral blood mononuclear cells (PBMCs), taken at new diagnosis, from a patient treated with antithyroid drugs. CDR3 amino acids: CASNAAPWSYTF. Written as DNA, the CDR3 is TGTGCCAGCAACGCAGCCCCATGGAGCTACACCTTC.